The T cell receptor (beta chain) under discussion was sequenced for a study of T cells in Graves' hyperthyroidism and ophthalmopathy. This clonotype was picked up many times. The source material, RNA transcripts, was used to amplify TCR beta CDR3 regions. First-round RT-PCR of the TCR CDR3 relied on the HTBI primer set. Each CDR3 protein gets one entry after TCRdb re-called the multiplex PCR reads with MiXCR. The sample contains about 380,000 distinct CDR3 sequences, less than 20% of which appear only once. Sequencing was performed on blood. The clonotype originates from a man younger than 35 with Graves' ophthalmopathy.

The CDR3 DNA reads TGCAGTGCCCTGATTCCTTTAGCGGGGGCCCCCCAAGAGACCCAGTACTTC. Residues: CSALIPLAGAPQETQYF. The V call is TRBV20-1, the J call TRBJ2-5; 9 bases agree with TRBD2. Germline trimming cut 6 bases from V and 1 base from J; bases unmatched to any gene: 15. Germline CDR1 and CDR2: DFQATT and SNEGSKA (reference sequence). There are 17 residues in the CDR3.